The entry that follows covers one T cell receptor (beta chain) sequence. These data originate in a study of blood T cell repertoires in COVID-19. Across the whole study: T cells, B-cell-depleted T cells, or PBMCs supplied cDNA or gDNA.

The CDR3 has 13 amino acids. Trimming shortened V by 0 bases and J by 5 bases, and 6 bases separated the two germline ends. Germline V gene sequence: CDR1 SGHKS, CDR2 YYEKEE (reference sequence). Authors' analysis steps: Reference gene primer amplification in the assay estimated nucleated cell counts. TCRdb's table, derived via immunoSEQ multiplex PCR, lists solely in-frame clones and lacks some. That table supplies the V and J calls and clone size; D and trimming were determined from the DNA. The sample yields 200,000 to 300,000 clones, 88% seen once. The chain is built from TRBV5-5 and TRBJ1-5, with D uncertain. The TCR was taken from a woman aged 40 to 50 who had recovered from COVID-19. The sequencing sample was made of peripheral blood. CDR3 protein: CASSLAEDQPQHF. The CDR3 coding sequence is TGTGCCAGCAGCTTGGCGGAGGATCAGCCCCAGCATTTT.